The source of this T cell receptor beta chain is a study of Graves' ophthalmopathy and Graves' hyperthyroidism. The study, taken as a whole, reports: Ophthalmopathy progression was predicted with approximately 68% sensitivity and approximately 79% specificity.

Moderate-to-severe activity, CAS at least 3, NOSPECS at least 4 and duration under 3 months characterized donors with ophthalmopathy. TCR beta CDR3 amplification used RNA transcripts. Second-round multiplex PCR came after first-round RT-PCR with HTBI primers. In TCRdb, the multiplex PCR reads were re-called with MiXCR into one record per CDR3 protein. The sample holds about 400,000 distinct CDR3 sequences; 15% to 20% are singletons and the top ten take roughly 1.4%. The trim removed 2 bases at V and 5 bases at J, leaving 10 bases unmatched. This CDR3 is 16 amino acids long. CDR1 is LGHNA, CDR2 YNFKEQ, per germline. Only a few counts were recorded for this clonotype. Its matching antigen is unknown.

This sequence joins TRBV4-2 and TRBJ2-7; 9 bases match TRBD2. Sequencing was performed on peripheral blood. The sequence was collected from a woman aged 18-29 years with Graves' ophthalmopathy. The CDR3 coding sequence is TGTGCCAGCAGCCAACAGCTAGCGGGATACACCCACGAGCAGTACTTC. Its protein product is CASSQQLAGYTHEQYF.